One and the same sample provided the 15 T cell receptor beta chains below, sequenced in a study of T-cell reconstitution after alpha-beta-depleted transplantation in children (dated by TCRdb to the mid-2010s). The library was made by PCR. TCRdb shows the sequencer as Illumina HiSeq 2500. TCR library preparation used molecular barcoding, with unique molecular identifiers applied to normalize quantification of the TCRbeta repertoire. In TCRdb, the public reads were trimmed at Q25 with fastp and aligned with MiXCR, with productive beta chains retained. Rows are combined by CDR3 protein, so each entry shows the most common genes and DNA. The sample table holds some 290,000 distinct CDR3 sequences, of which over 8% were seen once. About 9.5% of the sample is held by the ten biggest clonotypes. The sample was PBMCs from the stem cell graft donor, taken from the stem cell graft. Receptors originate from a human donor who donated a stem cell graft to a child with SCID.

The table lists this clonotype with a few counts. The gene calls are TRBV29-1 and TRBJ1-5; a possible D gene is TRBD1 (5 bases). CDR3 length equals 16 residues. Germline V gives CDR1 SQVTM, CDR2 ANQGSEA. The V end lost 1 base, the J end lost 0 bases, and 13 bases lay between the germline ends. CDR3 region: CSVEGQGFYSNQPQHF. CDR3 in DNA: TGCAGCGTTGAAGGTCAGGGATTCTATAGCAATCAGCCCCAGCATTTT.

This clonotype was found a few times. J is TRBJ2-3 and V is TRBV12-3 or TRBV12-4; D remains unclear. This CDR3 spans 15 amino acids. V shed 3 bases and J shed 0 bases, with 10 bases lying between them. CDR3 nucleotides: TGTGCCAGCAGTTTTCCCCGGGCAAGCACAGATACGCAGTATTTT. It codes for CASSFPRASTDTQYF.

This clonotype was found a few times. At one end, the junction sequence differs from germline, possibly due to a read error. V usage is TRBV7-7 and J usage is TRBJ2-2; 10 nucleotides align to TRBD1. Looked up from germline, CDR1 is SSHAT and CDR2 is FNYEAQ (reference sequence). This CDR3 has 14 amino acids. CDR3 nucleotides: TGTGCTAGCACCCGGGACAGGGGCACCGGGGAGCTGTTTTTT. It yields the protein CASTRDRGTGELFF.

This clonotype was detected ten times or more. The chain recombines TRBV24-1 with TRBJ2-3; D possibly corresponds to TRBD2 (5 bases). Germline V gives CDR1 KGHDR, CDR2 SFDVKD. The CDR3 totals 15 residues. V dropped 5 bases and J dropped 3 bases, with 14 bases sitting between them. DNA of the CDR3: TGTGCCACCAGTGCCGAGGGAGTAGGGACAGATACGCAGTATTTT. It codes for CATSAEGVGTDTQYF.

This rearrangement joins TRBV24-1 to TRBJ2-1, with 7 bases identical to TRBD1. This CDR3 is 15 amino acids long. V was clipped by 5 bases and J by 5 bases; unmatched bases: 8. CDR1 and CDR2 from the germline V gene are KGHDR and SFDVKD. Here the CDR3 reads CATSGGTVAHNEQFF. Written as DNA, the CDR3 is TGTGCCACCAGTGGTGGGACAGTGGCGCACAATGAGCAGTTCTTC.

The chain carries TRBV2 and TRBJ2-7; weak D call: TRBD2 (6 bases). V shed 6 bases and J shed 1 base, with 10 bases lying between them. The CDR3 totals 13 residues. Per the germline V gene, CDR1 is SNHLY and CDR2 is FYNNEI. The CDR3 nucleotides are TGTGCCAGCAGCCGGGGACTGTCCTACGAGCAGTACTTC. Translation: CASSRGLSYEQYF.

Here the CDR3 reads CASSYLRSNPHEQYF. The CDR3 DNA reads TGTGCCAGCAGCTACCTCAGGAGCAACCCCCACGAGCAGTACTTC. This chain uses TRBV7-9 with TRBJ2-7; D is uncertain. CDR3 length equals 15 residues. Germline assignment: CDR1 SEHNR and CDR2 FQNEAQ (reference sequence). V shed 4 bases and J shed 5 bases, with 18 bases lying between them.

This clonotype came up many times. The chain has TRBV9 and TRBJ1-1, with 10 bases aligning to TRBD1. Germline V gives CDR1 SGDLS, CDR2 YYNGEE. This CDR3 is built from 16 residues. V trimming: 4 bases; J trimming: 2 bases; junction bases outside the gene matches: 8. The CDR3, as DNA: TGTGCCAGCAGCACCCGGACAGGGGGGATAAACACTGAAGCTTTCTTT. It encodes CASSTRTGGINTEAFF.

In its sample, this clonotype was seen a few times. The rearrangement joins TRBV12-3 or TRBV12-4 to TRBJ1-5; D not resolved. V lost 10 bases and J 2 bases, leaving 12 bases between the germline ends. The CDR3 runs 13 residues. DNA for the CDR3: TGTGCCACCGCCCCCGGCGGCAATCAGCCCCAGCATTTT. Protein product: CATAPGGNQPQHF.

There are a few counts of this clonotype. V is TRBV12-3 or TRBV12-4 and J is TRBJ2-2, with D unclear. Trimming shortened V by 6 bases and J by 0 bases, and 8 bases separated the two germline ends. CDR3 length: 14 residues. This CDR3 is CASSPTTNTGELFF. In nucleotides, the CDR3 is TGTGCCAGCAGCCCCACGACGAACACCGGGGAGCTGTTTTTT.

In this sample, this clonotype turned up many times. The V gene is TRBV2, the J gene TRBJ1-1, with 7 positions matching TRBD1. The CDR3 spans 12 residues. The germline V gene has CDR1 SNHLY and CDR2 FYNNEI. V shed 5 bases and J 9 bases; nucleotides not matched to a gene: 6. CDR3 DNA sequence: TGTGCCAGCAGTCCCGACAGGGACCAAGCTTTCTTT. Translation: CASSPDRDQAFF.

Only a few counts were recorded for this clonotype. The V gene is TRBV3-1, the J gene TRBJ2-7; D perhaps matches TRBD2 (6 bases). This CDR3 spans 14 amino acids. The V gene lost 1 base and the J gene lost 3 bases, with 10 bases spanning the gap. CDR1 is LGHDT and CDR2 is YNNKEL in the germline V gene (reference sequence). The CDR3 DNA reads as TGTGCCAGCAGCCAAGTTCCGGGAGTCTACGAGCAGTACTTC. The encoded protein is CASSQVPGVYEQYF.

This clonotype was observed a few times. The J gene is TRBJ2-7, the V gene TRBV5-1, with 9 bases that match TRBD1. CDR3 size: 15 residues. V gave up 4 bases and J gave up 1 base; unmatched junction bases: 6. Germline V CDR1 and CDR2: SGHRS, YFSETQ. CDR3 sequence (DNA): TGCGCCAGCAGCCCTCGAGGACAGGGGTCCTACGAGCAGTACTTC. This sequence encodes CASSPRGQGSYEQYF.

This clonotype was observed a few times. The chain employs TRBV5-4 and TRBJ2-7; TRBD1 aligns across 9 bases. Germline V gives CDR1 SGHNT, CDR2 YYREEE (reference sequence). The CDR3 is 14 amino acids. Germline trimming cut 3 bases from V and 3 bases from J; bases unmatched to any gene: 4. In DNA, the CDR3 is TGTGCCAGCAGCTCACAGGGGGCGGGCTACGAGCAGTACTTC. It translates to CASSSQGAGYEQYF.

Only a few counts were recorded for this clonotype. V gene TRBV20-1 combines with J gene TRBJ2-2, with D tentatively TRBD2 (5 bases). Looked up from germline, CDR1 is DFQATT and CDR2 is SNEGSKA (reference sequence). The CDR3 is 13 amino acids. V lost 3 bases to trimming and J lost 1 base, with 6 bases between them. DNA of the CDR3: TGCAGTGCTAGGGACTTGAACACCGGGGAGCTGTTTTTT. Translating gives CSARDLNTGELFF.